This is a list of T cell receptor beta chains from one sample in a study of shared clonotypes between healthy human individuals. TCRdb's table, derived via immunoSEQ multiplex PCR, lists solely in-frame clones and lacks some. Of around 1.9 million clones in the sample, around 95% are singletons; the top ten hold 1.5% to 2%. The sequenced material came from naive CD8+ T cells from PBMCs. These receptors were collected from a man between 18 and 35 years old in good health. Some clones in this sample may be carry-over from other donors' samples. The CDR3 runs from the conserved cysteine through the conserved F or W. Fields, in order: J gene, D gene, V gene, CDR3 length, clone size, CDR3 DNA, CDR3 protein. A D gene is named only where the DNA matches it firmly. Where a row states a size, it is once, few, many or the class of an expanded clone; other rows omit it.

>TRBJ1-2|NA|TRBV5-8|15|NA
TGTGCCAGCAGCTTGGTACTGGCACCGCAATATGGCTACACCTTC
CASSLVLAPQYGYTF
>TRBJ1-2|NA|TRBV7-9|14|NA
TGTGCCAGCAGCTTCGCTGGGACCTCCTATGGCTACACCTTC
CASSFAGTSYGYTF
>TRBJ2-7|TRBD1|TRBV15|15|NA
TGTGCCACCAGCAGATCTAGGGACAGGGGAAGCGAGCAGTACTTC
CATSRSRDRGSEQYF
>TRBJ1-2|NA|TRBV19|13|NA
TGTGCCAGTAGCGAGCGGCCTAACTATGGCTACACCTTC
CASSERPNYGYTF
>TRBJ2-7|NA|TRBV4-1|16|NA
TGCGCCAGCAGCCAAGGCCTAAGGGTTCTCCCATACGAGCAGTACTTC
CASSQGLRVLPYEQYF
>TRBJ1-4|NA|TRBV28|15|NA
TGTGCCAGCAGTTTGACAAACAGTGAATGGGAAAAACTGTTTTTT
CASSLTNSEWEKLFF
>TRBJ1-3|TRBD1|TRBV4-1|15|NA
TGCGCCAGCAGCCGCGACAGGGGGCTGGGAAACACCATATATTTT
CASSRDRGLGNTIYF
>TRBJ2-1|NA|TRBV12-5|15|once
TGTGCTAGTGTTTCTGGGGATCTCCCCTACAATGAGCAGTTCTTC
CASVSGDLPYNEQFF
>TRBJ1-2|NA|TRBV9|14|NA
TGTGCCAGCAGCGTAGTCGGGGGCTTCGATGGCTACACCTTC
CASSVVGGFDGYTF
>TRBJ2-2|NA|TRBV4-3|13|NA
TGCGCCAGCAGCCATTCCTTTTCCGGGGAGCTGTTTTTT
CASSHSFSGELFF
>TRBJ1-1|NA|TRBV2|14|once
TGTGCCAGCAGTGCGTCGCCCAATCCCCTATTAGCTTTCTTT
CASSASPNPLLAFF
>TRBJ1-5|NA|TRBV7-9|15|NA
TGTGCCAGCAGCTTGGGGGATTACCCCCATCAGCCCCAGCATTTT
CASSLGDYPHQPQHF
>TRBJ1-5|NA|TRBV6-5|13|NA
TGTGCCATCCCACGGGGGGGCAATCAGCCCCAGCATTTT
CAIPRGGNQPQHF
>TRBJ2-7|NA|TRBV28|13|NA
TGTGCCAGCAGTCAGCAAGGGAGCTACGAGCAGTACTTC
CASSQQGSYEQYF
>TRBJ2-7|TRBD1|TRBV2|14|NA
TGTGCCAGCAGCCCCGGGACAGGGTCGTACGAGCAGTACTTC
CASSPGTGSYEQYF
>TRBJ1-2|NA|TRBV7-9|11|NA
TGTGCCACTCGCGGGGACTATGGCTACACCTTC
CATRGDYGYTF
>TRBJ2-1|NA|TRBV5-4|15|NA
TGTGCCAGCAGCTTGCCGGGAAGCTCCTACAATGAGCAGTTCTTC
CASSLPGSSYNEQFF
>TRBJ1-4|NA|TRBV9|17|NA
TGTGCCAGCAGCGTAGCCAGGGAAGGGGCGGAATCGGAAAAACTGTTTTTT
CASSVAREGAESEKLFF
>TRBJ2-7|NA|TRBV13|15|NA
TGTGCCAGCGGCCTCCGCGCCGGGAGATCTAACGAGCAGTACTTC
CASGLRAGRSNEQYF
>TRBJ2-1|NA|TRBV6-5|14|once
TGTGCCAGCACCTCTCGATCGGCTTACAATGAGCAGTTCTTC
CASTSRSAYNEQFF
>TRBJ2-7|TRBD2|TRBV14|16|once
TGTGCCAGCAGCCAAGGGACTAGCGGGAGTCGCTACGAGCAGTACTTC
CASSQGTSGSRYEQYF
>TRBJ2-7|TRBD1|TRBV7-9|15|NA
TGTGCCAGCAGCTTCCCCCGGACAGGCGTCCACGAGCAGTACTTC
CASSFPRTGVHEQYF
>TRBJ2-6|NA|TRBV7-9|16|once
TGTGCCAGCAGCTGGCCGACACGGGCTGGGGCCAACGTCCTGACTTTC
CASSWPTRAGANVLTF